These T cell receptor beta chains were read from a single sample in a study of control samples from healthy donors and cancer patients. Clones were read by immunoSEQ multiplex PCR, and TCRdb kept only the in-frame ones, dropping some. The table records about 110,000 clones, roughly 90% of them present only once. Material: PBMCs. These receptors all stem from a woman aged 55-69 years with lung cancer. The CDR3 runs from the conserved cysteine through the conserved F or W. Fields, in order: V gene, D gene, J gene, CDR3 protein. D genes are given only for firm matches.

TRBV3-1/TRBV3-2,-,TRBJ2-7,CASSFQGVTALYF
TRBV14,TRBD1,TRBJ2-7,CASTDRLVKQYF
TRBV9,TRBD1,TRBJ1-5,CASSPGQGDSSNQPQHF
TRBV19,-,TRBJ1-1,CASSIGRDSRWGFF
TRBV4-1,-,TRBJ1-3,CASRREGTHRSGNTIYF
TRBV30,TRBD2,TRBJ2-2,CAWTSGLNTGELFF
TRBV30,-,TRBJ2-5,CAWSISGTQETQYF
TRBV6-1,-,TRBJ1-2,CASSEAGVEPNYGYTF
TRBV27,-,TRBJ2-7,CASSFSSSSYEQYF
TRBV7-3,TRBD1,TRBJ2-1,CASSGRDRALYNEQFF
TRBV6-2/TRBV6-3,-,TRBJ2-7,CASSYGGGPSYEQYF
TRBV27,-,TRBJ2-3,CASSLLGPYSDTQYF
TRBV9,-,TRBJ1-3,CASSVRRGRSGNTIYF
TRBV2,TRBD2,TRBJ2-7,CASSDGLAGAYEQYF
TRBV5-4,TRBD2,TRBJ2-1,CASSHSSGRSYNEQFF
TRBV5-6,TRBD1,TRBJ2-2,CASSLRDRANTGELFF
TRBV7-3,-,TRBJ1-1,CASSWDFRICEDPTTEAFF
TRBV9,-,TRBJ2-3,CASSVVGTDTQYF
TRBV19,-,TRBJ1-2,CASTPGAPNYGYTF
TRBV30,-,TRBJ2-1,CAWSGGNNEQFF
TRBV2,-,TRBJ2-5,CARRSGPGETQYF
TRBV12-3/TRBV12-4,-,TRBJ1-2,CASSETAFYGYTF
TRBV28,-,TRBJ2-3,CASSRTSYTQYF
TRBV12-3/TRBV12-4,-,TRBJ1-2,CASSLSRGYTF
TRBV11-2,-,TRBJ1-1,CASSLLGQGSTEAFF
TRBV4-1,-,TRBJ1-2,CASSLTAAGALGTF
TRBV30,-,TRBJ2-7,CAAGQISYEQYF
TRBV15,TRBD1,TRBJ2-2,CATSREQGVGELFF
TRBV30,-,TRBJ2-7,CASDQGPAYEQYF
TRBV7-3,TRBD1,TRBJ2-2,CASSRGQADAGELFF
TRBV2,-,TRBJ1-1,CASRETGSYTEAFF
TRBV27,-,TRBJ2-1,CASSLQKGLGVGNEQFF